What follows are 8 T cell receptor beta chains derived from one specimen sequenced in a study of Graves' ophthalmopathy and Graves' hyperthyroidism. As the template, RNA transcripts were used to amplify TCR beta CDR3 regions. Following a first-round RT-PCR that used HTBI primers, a second-round multiplex PCR was carried out. Via MiXCR, TCRdb re-called the multiplex PCR reads, giving one row per CDR3 protein. The repertoire holds 150,000 to 200,000 distinct CDR3 sequences, with 39% as singletons. Sample: peripheral blood. The receptors come from a man under 40 with Graves' ophthalmopathy.

The chain couples TRBV12-3 or TRBV12-4 to TRBJ1-6; unclear D gene. V gave up 1 base and J gave up 4 bases, with 8 bases separating them. The CDR3 is 15 residues long. CDR3 sequence: CASSLDMEYNSPLHF. Written as DNA, the CDR3 is TGTGCCAGCAGTTTAGATATGGAATATAATTCACCCCTCCACTTT.

There are many counts of this clonotype. The gene calls are TRBV7-9 and TRBJ1-1; D is unclear. The germline V and J ends were trimmed by 8 bases and 2 bases, with 9 bases remaining between them. Germline CDR1 reads SEHNR; CDR2 reads FQNEAQ (reference sequence). This CDR3 region has 12 residues. CDR3 region: CASCVGNTEAFF. In nucleotides, the CDR3 is TGTGCCAGCTGTGTCGGTAACACTGAAGCTTTCTTT.

The chain joins TRBV10-3 to TRBJ1-1; 10 nucleotides line up with TRBD1. Germline V gives CDR1 ENHRY, CDR2 SYGVKD. Trimming took 8 bases from V and 8 from J; bases not matched to a gene: 8. The CDR3 is 13 residues long. As DNA, the CDR3 is TGTGCCATCGCAACGGGACAGGGGAAAGAAGCTTTCTTT. This encodes CAIATGQGKEAFF.

This clonotype was counted many times. J is TRBJ2-2 and V is TRBV24-1; perhaps TRBD2 as D (6 bases). Trimming left V 4 bases short and J 3 bases short, with 11 bases between. The CDR3 length is 15 residues. CDR1 and CDR2 (germline): KGHDR, SFDVKD. In nucleotides, the CDR3 is TGTGCCACCAGTGACACCGGGACTGACACCGGGGAGCTGTTTTTT. Protein sequence: CATSDTGTDTGELFF.

The chain couples TRBV6-2 or TRBV6-3 to TRBJ1-1; a possible D gene is TRBD1 (6 bases). The germline V gene encodes CDR1 MNHEY and CDR2 SVGEGT. V was pared by 4 bases and J by 10 bases, with 16 bases between. The CDR3 covers 13 residues. As DNA, the CDR3 is TGTGCCAGCAGTTCGTCGGGGGCCAGAGTAGCTTTCTTT. Its protein is CASSSSGARVAFF.

This clonotype was counted many times. V gene TRBV30 combines with J gene TRBJ1-6; a weak D match, TRBD1 (5 bases). The CDR3 sequence is 16 residues long. CDR1 and CDR2 (germline): GTSNPN, SVGIG (reference sequence). Trimming took 3 bases from V and 2 from J, leaving 14 bases between them. This CDR3 is CAWREGFGAYNSPLHF. The CDR3 region has the DNA TGTGCCTGGAGGGAGGGGTTCGGAGCCTATAATTCACCCCTCCACTTT.

This clonotype was detected many times. This rearrangement joins TRBV20-1 to TRBJ1-2; no definite D call. Between the trimmed V and J ends, which lost 6 bases and 8 bases, there was a span of 16 bases. The CDR3 runs to 12 residues. Per germline, CDR1 DFQATT and CDR2 SNEGSKA (reference sequence). The CDR3 sequence is CSAPGDLGGYTF. The CDR3 region has the DNA TGCAGTGCCCCCGGGGATCTCGGAGGCTACACCTTC.

The V call is TRBV6-2 or TRBV6-3, the J call TRBJ2-7; TRBD1 might be the D (6 bases). Deletions cut 5 bases from V and 2 bases from J, with 10 bases between. The CDR3 runs 13 residues. Germline CDR1 and CDR2: MNHEY and SVGEGT. The DNA of the CDR3 is TGTGCCAGCAGTCGGGACAACGCCTACGAGCAGTACTTC. Translated: CASSRDNAYEQYF.